This T cell receptor (beta chain) derives from a study of blood T cell repertoires in COVID-19 (TCRdb year 2020). Regarding the research as a whole: The collaborator samples originated in the United States, Italy and Spain and spanned the acute and convalescent phases of COVID-19. The prospective study material was composed of cDNA or gDNA derived from T cells, B-cell-depleted T cells, or PBMCs. Subjects who had been exposed to COVID-19, were actively infected with it, or had recovered from it provided the deeply sampled blood TCRbeta repertoires that made up the dataset. The repertoires were released in a freely available public database meant as a resource for research on the immune response to SARS-CoV-2. Samples were obtained from the ongoing ImmuneRACE study (first 160 participants) and from 1,254 subjects provided by 6 global collaborators. Nearly every sample came with metadata listing a de-identified subject ID, COVID-19 status, age in years and sex. Where HLA class I and class II types were available, the types were taken from metadata supplied by the sample provider, not from assay-based typing.

Concerning this clone: It has no known antigen specificity. No per-base quality is available; no much larger clone lies one base away.

CDR1 and CDR2 were assigned from the germline V gene as MNHNS and SASEGT. From its cysteine to its phenylalanine, the CDR3 spans 13 amino acids. CDR3 DNA is the only sequence kept; it has 39 bases, read in frame from the first base. Germline trimming: 6 bases from V, 3 bases from J; junction bases outside gene matches: 1. TCRbeta CDR3 regions were amplified from genomic DNA by means of the immunoSEQ Assay, a bias-controlled multiplex PCR. Processing in the source paper ran as follows. Within the assay, amplification of reference gene primers was used to estimate how many nucleated cells each sample contained. To quantify the absolute abundance of each unique TCRbeta CDR3 rearrangement, sequence reads were collapsed and filtered. For each sample, productive Simpson clonality was calculated as the square root of Simpson's diversity index across productive rearrangements. This is the immuneACCESS table as TCRdb keeps it, with only in-frame sequences that have V and J called. A part of the clones is gone; compared with another copy, unresolved V genes explain less than half, and the rest is unexplained. D and trimming come from the DNA, and the V and J calls and clone size come from that table. This sample comprises some 300,000 clones, about 90% of them detected only once. The ten largest clonotypes hold around 0.98% of the sample.

General study outcomes and caveats: Clinical and demographic metadata were provided uncurated, with the amount varying by source and participant.

One collaborating source in Seattle enrolled patients during active infection and followed them longitudinally through the course of disease. Each collaborating institution followed its own protocols to collect whole blood in K2EDTA tubes. For TCRbeta analysis, collaborator samples were shipped as frozen whole blood, as isolated PBMCs, or as DNA extracted from either sample type. The receptor comes from a woman between 40 and 50 years old with COVID-19, enrolled during active disease. Sequenced sample: peripheral blood. The chain is encoded by TRBV6-1 joined to TRBJ1-2, with 10 junctional bases fitting TRBD1. The DNA reads TGTGCCAGCAGGGGGACAGGGGACTATGGCTACACCTTC. Translation gives CASRGTGDYGYTF.